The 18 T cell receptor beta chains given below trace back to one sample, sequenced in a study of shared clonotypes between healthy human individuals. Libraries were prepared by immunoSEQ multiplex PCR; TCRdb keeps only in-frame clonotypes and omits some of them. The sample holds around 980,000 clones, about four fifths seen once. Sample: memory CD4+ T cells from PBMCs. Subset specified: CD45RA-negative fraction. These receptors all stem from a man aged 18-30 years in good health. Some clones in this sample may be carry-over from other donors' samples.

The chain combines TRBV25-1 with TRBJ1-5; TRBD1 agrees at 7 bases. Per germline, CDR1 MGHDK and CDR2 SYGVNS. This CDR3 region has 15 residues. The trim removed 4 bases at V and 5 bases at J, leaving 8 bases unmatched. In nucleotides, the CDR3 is TGTGCCAGCAGTGCTCTGGGGCAGGGGGATCAGCCCCAGCATTTT. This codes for CASSALGQGDQPQHF. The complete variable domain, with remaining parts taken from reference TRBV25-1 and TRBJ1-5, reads EADIYQTPRYLVIGTGKKITLECSQTMGHDKMYWYQQDPGMELHLIHYSYGVNSTEKGDLSSESTVSRIRTEHFPLTLESARPSHTSQYLCASSALGQGDQPQHFGDGTRLSIL.

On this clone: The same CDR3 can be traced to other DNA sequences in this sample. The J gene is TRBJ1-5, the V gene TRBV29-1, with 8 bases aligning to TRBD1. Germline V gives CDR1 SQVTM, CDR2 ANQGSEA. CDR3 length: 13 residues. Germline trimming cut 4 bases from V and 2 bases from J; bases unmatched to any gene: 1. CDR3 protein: CSVAGGGNQPQHF. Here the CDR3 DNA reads TGCAGCGTTGCAGGGGGCGGCAATCAGCCCCAGCATTTT. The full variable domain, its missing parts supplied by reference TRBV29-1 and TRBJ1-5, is SAVISQKPSRDICQRGTSLTIQCQVDSQVTMMFWYRQQPGQSLTLIATANQGSEATYESGFVIDKFPISRPNLTFSTLTVSNMSPEDSSIYLCSVAGGGNQPQHFGDGTRLSIL.

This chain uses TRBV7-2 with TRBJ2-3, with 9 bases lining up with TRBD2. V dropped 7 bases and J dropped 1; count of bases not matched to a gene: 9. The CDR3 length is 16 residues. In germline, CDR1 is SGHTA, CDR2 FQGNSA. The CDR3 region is CASTPGSSGGTDTQYF. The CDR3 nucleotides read TGTGCCAGCACCCCCGGCTCTAGCGGGGGCACAGATACGCAGTATTTT.

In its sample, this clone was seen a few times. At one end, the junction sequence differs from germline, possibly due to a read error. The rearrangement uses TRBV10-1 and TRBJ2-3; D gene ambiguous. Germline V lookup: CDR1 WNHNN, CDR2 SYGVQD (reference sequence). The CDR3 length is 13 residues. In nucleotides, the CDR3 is TGCGCCACCAGTCTAGTGTACACAGATACGCAGTATTTT. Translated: CATSLVYTDTQYF.

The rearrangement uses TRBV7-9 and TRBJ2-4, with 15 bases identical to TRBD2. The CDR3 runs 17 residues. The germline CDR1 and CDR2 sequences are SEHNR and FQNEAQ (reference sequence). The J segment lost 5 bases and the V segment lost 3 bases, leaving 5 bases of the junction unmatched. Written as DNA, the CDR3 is TGTGCCAGCAGCTTCGGGACTAGCGGGAGGTCTCAAAACATTCAGTACTTC. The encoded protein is CASSFGTSGRSQNIQYF. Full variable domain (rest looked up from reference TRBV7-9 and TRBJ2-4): DTGVSQNPRHKITKRGQNVTFRCDPISEHNRLYWYRQTLGQGPEFLTYFQNEAQLEKSRLLSDRFSAERPKGSFSTLEIQRTEQGDSAMYLCASSFGTSGRSQNIQYFGAGTRLSVL.

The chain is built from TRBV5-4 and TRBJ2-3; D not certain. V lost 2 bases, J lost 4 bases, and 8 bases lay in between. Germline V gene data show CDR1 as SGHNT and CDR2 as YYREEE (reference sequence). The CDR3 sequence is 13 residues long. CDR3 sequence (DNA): TGTGCCAGCAGCTTAGTTGGCCCAGATACGCAGTATTTT. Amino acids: CASSLVGPDTQYF.

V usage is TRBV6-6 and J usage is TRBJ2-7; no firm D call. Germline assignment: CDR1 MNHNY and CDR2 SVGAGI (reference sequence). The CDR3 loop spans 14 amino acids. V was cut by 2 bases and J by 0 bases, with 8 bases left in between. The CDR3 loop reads CASSYALGSYEQYF. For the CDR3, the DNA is TGTGCCAGCAGTTACGCTCTGGGCTCCTACGAGCAGTACTTC.

The CDR3 region has the DNA TGTGCCAGCAGTCCAATGAACGGGCCCTACGAGCAGTACTTC. Its translation: CASSPMNGPYEQYF. J is TRBJ2-7 and V is TRBV7-6; D gene ambiguous. Between the trimmed V and J ends, which lost 6 bases and 2 bases, there was a span of 14 bases. The CDR3 is 14 residues long. CDR1 is SGHVS and CDR2 is FNYEAQ in the germline V gene.

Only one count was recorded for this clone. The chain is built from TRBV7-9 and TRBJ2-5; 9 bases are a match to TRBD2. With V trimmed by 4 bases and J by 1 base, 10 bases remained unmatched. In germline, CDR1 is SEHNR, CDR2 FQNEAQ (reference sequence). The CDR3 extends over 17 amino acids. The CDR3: CASSYEGLALFQETQYF. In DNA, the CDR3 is TGTGCCAGCAGCTACGAGGGACTAGCCTTATTCCAAGAGACCCAGTACTTC.

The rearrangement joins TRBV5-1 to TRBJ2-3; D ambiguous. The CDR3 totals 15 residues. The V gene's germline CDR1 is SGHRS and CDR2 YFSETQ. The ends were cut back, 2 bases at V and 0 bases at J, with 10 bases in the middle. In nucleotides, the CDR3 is TGCGCCAGCAGCTTTGCGGCAGCTAGCACAGATACGCAGTATTTT. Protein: CASSFAAASTDTQYF.

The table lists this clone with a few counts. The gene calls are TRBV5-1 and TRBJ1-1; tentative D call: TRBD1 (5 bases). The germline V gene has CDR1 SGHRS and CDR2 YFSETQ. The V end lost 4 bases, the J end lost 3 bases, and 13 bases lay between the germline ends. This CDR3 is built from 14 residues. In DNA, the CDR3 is TGCGCCAGCAGCCGTACGTCGGGGGACACTGAAGCTTTCTTT. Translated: CASSRTSGDTEAFF.

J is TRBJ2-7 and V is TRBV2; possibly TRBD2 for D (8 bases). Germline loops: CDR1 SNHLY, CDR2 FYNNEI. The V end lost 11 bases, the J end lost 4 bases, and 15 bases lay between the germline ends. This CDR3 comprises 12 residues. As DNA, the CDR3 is TGTGCCGCGGGGGGACAGCTTTACGAGCAGTACTTC. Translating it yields CAAGGQLYEQYF. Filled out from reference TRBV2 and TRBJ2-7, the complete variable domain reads EPEVTQTPSHQVTQMGQEVILRCVPISNHLYFYWYRQILGQKVEFLVSFYNNEISEKSEIFDDQFSVERPDGSNFTLKIRSTKLEDSAMYFCAAGGQLYEQYFGPGTRLTVT.

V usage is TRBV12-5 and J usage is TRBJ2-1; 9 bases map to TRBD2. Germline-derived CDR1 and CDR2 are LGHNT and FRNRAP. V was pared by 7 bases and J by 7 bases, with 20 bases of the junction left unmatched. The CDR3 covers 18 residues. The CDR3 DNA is TGTGCTAGTGCCAACCCACCCCCCCTAGCGGGAATTGGTAATGAGCAGTTCTTC. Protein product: CASANPPPLAGIGNEQFF.

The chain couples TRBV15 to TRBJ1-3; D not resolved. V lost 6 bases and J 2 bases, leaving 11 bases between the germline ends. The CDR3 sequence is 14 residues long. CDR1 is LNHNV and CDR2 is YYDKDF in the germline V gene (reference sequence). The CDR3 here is CATSAGSAGNTIYF. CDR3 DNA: TGTGCCACCAGTGCGGGTTCCGCTGGAAACACCATATATTTT.

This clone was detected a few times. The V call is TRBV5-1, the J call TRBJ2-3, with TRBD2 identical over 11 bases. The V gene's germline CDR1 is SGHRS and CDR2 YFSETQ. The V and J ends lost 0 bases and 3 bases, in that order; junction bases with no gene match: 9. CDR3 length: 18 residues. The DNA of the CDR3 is TGCGCCAGCAGCTTGGGGCTAGCGGGAGGCGGAGGGACAGATACGCAGTATTTT. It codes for CASSLGLAGGGGTDTQYF.

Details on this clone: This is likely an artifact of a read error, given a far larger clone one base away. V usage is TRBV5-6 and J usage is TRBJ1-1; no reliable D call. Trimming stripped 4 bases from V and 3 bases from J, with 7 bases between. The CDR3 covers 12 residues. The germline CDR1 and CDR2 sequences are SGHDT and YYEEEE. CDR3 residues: CASSQTYTEAFF. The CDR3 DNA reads TGTGCCAGCAGCCAGACGTACACTGAAGCTTTCTTT.

The CDR3 protein is CASRAAGGGGDTQYF. CDR3 nucleotide sequence: TGTGCCAGCAGGGCTGCTGGGGGTGGAGGAGATACGCAGTATTTT. V usage is TRBV7-3 and J usage is TRBJ2-3; D possibly matches TRBD1 or TRBD2 (5 bases each). CDR1 is SGHTA and CDR2 is FQGTGA in the germline V gene. The CDR3 is made up of 15 amino acids. Trimming stripped 6 bases from V and 5 bases from J, with 18 bases between.

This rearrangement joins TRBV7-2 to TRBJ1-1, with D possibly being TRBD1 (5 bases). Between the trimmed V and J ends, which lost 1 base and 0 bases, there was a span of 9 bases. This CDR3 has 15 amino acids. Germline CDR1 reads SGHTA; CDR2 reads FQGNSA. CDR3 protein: CASSLGDGMNTEAFF. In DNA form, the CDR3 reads TGTGCCAGCAGCTTAGGGGACGGCATGAACACTGAAGCTTTCTTT.